These T cell receptor beta chains were read from a single sample in a study of OX40 agonist ivuxolimab in advanced cancers. The repertoire was sequenced with immunoSEQ multiplex PCR; TCRdb's copy has only in-frame clones and lacks some. The sample contains 99,000 or so clones, 85% to 95% of which appear only once. The input for sequencing was CD4+ or CD8+ T cells sorted from blood, taken in a trial of the OX40 agonist ivuxolimab. The receptors shown here come from an adult with an advanced solid tumor such as melanoma, head and neck, liver or kidney cancer. CDR3s include the opening cysteine and the closing phenylalanine or tryptophan. The order of the fields is clone size, J gene, V gene, D gene, CDR3 protein, CDR3 DNA. The D gene is left open where the match is weak. Expanded clones are given a class, and other clones once, few, many or no size at all.

-,TRBJ2-2,TRBV6-5,-,CASNTHNTGELFF,TGTGCCAGCAACACTCATAACACCGGGGAGCTGTTTTTT
-,TRBJ2-2,TRBV18,-,CASSPSSSGTGELFF,TGTGCCAGCTCACCGAGTTCGAGCGGGACCGGGGAGCTGTTTTTT
-,TRBJ2-1,TRBV7-3,-,CASSSQPGPYNEQFF,TGTGCCAGCAGCTCCCAGCCGGGACCCTACAATGAGCAGTTCTTC
-,TRBJ2-1,TRBV29-1,TRBD2,CSVPTSGSMNEQFF,TGCAGCGTTCCGACTAGCGGGAGTATGAATGAGCAGTTCTTC
-,TRBJ1-6,TRBV27,-,CASSFYYSGVNSPLHF,TGTGCCAGCAGTTTTTATTATTCAGGGGTAAATTCACCCCTCCACTTT
-,TRBJ1-2,TRBV6-5,-,CASSYIPGGTNYGYTF,TGTGCCAGCAGTTATATCCCCGGTGGAACTAACTATGGCTACACCTTC
-,TRBJ2-1,TRBV19,TRBD2,CASSIPSGGNNEQFF,TGTGCCAGTAGTATACCTAGCGGGGGCAACAATGAGCAGTTCTTC
-,TRBJ1-1,TRBV5-1,-,CASSASQGVPEAFF,TGCGCCAGCAGCGCTTCACAGGGAGTACCTGAAGCTTTCTTT
-,TRBJ2-1,TRBV6-1,-,CASSLDPVPHNEQFF,TGTGCCAGCAGCTTGGACCCCGTACCCCACAATGAGCAGTTCTTC
-,TRBJ2-7,TRBV28,-,CATGEGISYEQYF,TGTGCCACAGGGGAGGGGATTTCCTACGAGCAGTACTTC
-,TRBJ2-7,TRBV9,TRBD1,CASSVTGASPYEQYF,TGTGCCAGCAGCGTAACAGGGGCTTCCCCCTACGAGCAGTACTTC
once,TRBJ2-3,TRBV7-2,TRBD1,CASSLPLRGPSTDTQYF,TGTGCCAGCAGCTTACCCCTGAGGGGGCCAAGCACAGATACGCAGTATTTT
-,TRBJ2-3,TRBV6-1,TRBD2,CASKRAGSDTQYF,TGTGCCAGCAAGCGAGCGGGGTCAGATACGCAGTATTTT
-,TRBJ1-1,TRBV6-1,-,CASTENTEAFF,TGTGCCAGTACAGAGAACACTGAAGCTTTCTTT
-,TRBJ2-2,TRBV4-3,TRBD1,CASSQDRSGTANTGELFF,TGCGCCAGCAGCCAAGACAGATCCGGGACAGCGAACACCGGGGAGCTGTTTTTT
-,TRBJ2-7,TRBV28,-,CASRPPQGRGGSYEQYF,TGTGCCAGCAGACCCCCCCAAGGGCGGGGTGGATCCTACGAGCAGTACTTC
few,TRBJ2-3,TRBV7-2,-,CASSRTDTQYF,TGTGCCAGCAGCCGCACAGATACGCAGTATTTT
-,TRBJ2-3,TRBV18,-,CASSPLYSFTDTQYF,TGTGCCAGCTCACCACTCTACTCATTCACAGATACGCAGTATTTT
-,TRBJ1-2,TRBV28,-,CASCQPGSATFNYGYTF,TGTGCCAGCTGCCAGCCCGGGTCCGCAACCTTTAACTATGGCTACACCTTC
-,TRBJ1-2,TRBV5-4,-,CASSLGEYYGYTF,TGTGCCAGCAGCTTGGGGGAGTACTATGGCTACACCTTC
few,TRBJ1-3,TRBV18,-,CASSPYNQQTGNTIYF,TGTGCCAGCTCACCGTATAACCAACAGACCGGAAACACCATATATTTT
-,TRBJ2-7,TRBV5-1,TRBD2,CASSLSGGVGEQYF,TGCGCCAGCAGCCTTAGCGGGGGGGTAGGTGAGCAGTACTTC
-,TRBJ1-1,TRBV29-1,-,CSVAQSDTEAFF,TGCAGCGTTGCACAGTCAGACACTGAAGCTTTCTTT
-,TRBJ1-5,TRBV2,-,CASSELVGAWQPQHF,TGTGCCAGCAGTGAGCTCGTGGGGGCTTGGCAGCCCCAGCATTTT
-,TRBJ2-7,TRBV10-3,-,CAISESVSTGYEQYF,TGTGCCATCAGTGAGTCAGTCAGTACGGGCTACGAGCAGTACTTC
-,TRBJ1-1,TRBV28,-,CASSLSLLRRWTEAFF,TGTGCCAGCAGTTTATCTCTACTCCGGAGATGGACTGAAGCTTTCTTT
once,TRBJ1-5,TRBV28,-,CASSFLGSQPQHF,TGTGCCAGCAGTTTTTTGGGAAGTCAGCCCCAGCATTTT
-,TRBJ2-7,TRBV7-3,-,CASSLGAAEGYEQYF,TGTGCCAGCAGCCTGGGGGCGGCGGAGGGTTACGAGCAGTACTTC
-,TRBJ1-4,TRBV5-8,TRBD1,CASRVYRGPEKLFF,TGTGCCAGCAGAGTGTACAGGGGGCCTGAAAAACTGTTTTTT
-,TRBJ2-6,TRBV9,-,CASSVQGSGANVLTF,TGTGCCAGCAGCGTACAGGGGTCTGGGGCCAACGTCCTGACTTTC